A single T cell receptor (beta chain) is shown here with its context. These data belong to a study of blood T cell repertoires in COVID-19. Looking at the study overall: PBMCs, B-cell-depleted T cells, or T cells were the source of the cDNA or gDNA that made up the material.

Here immunoSEQ multiplex PCR was the method, and the copy in TCRdb shows in-frame clones only, minus some. The top ten clones hold more than 9.5% of a sample with about 59,000 clones, roughly 80% of them seen once. Per germline, CDR1 LNHDA and CDR2 SQIVND (reference sequence). The CDR3 covers 16 residues. The germline V and J ends were trimmed by 9 bases and 1 base, with 21 bases remaining between them. The material sequenced was peripheral blood. The clonotype was recovered from a human donor in a cohort sampled during active COVID-19. The J gene is TRBJ1-1, the V gene TRBV19, with D possibly TRBD1 on 5 matching bases. CDR3 sequence reads: CASGGTGARRNTEAFF. As DNA, the CDR3 is TGTGCCAGCGGGGGAACCGGGGCAAGGAGGAACACTGAAGCTTTCTTT.